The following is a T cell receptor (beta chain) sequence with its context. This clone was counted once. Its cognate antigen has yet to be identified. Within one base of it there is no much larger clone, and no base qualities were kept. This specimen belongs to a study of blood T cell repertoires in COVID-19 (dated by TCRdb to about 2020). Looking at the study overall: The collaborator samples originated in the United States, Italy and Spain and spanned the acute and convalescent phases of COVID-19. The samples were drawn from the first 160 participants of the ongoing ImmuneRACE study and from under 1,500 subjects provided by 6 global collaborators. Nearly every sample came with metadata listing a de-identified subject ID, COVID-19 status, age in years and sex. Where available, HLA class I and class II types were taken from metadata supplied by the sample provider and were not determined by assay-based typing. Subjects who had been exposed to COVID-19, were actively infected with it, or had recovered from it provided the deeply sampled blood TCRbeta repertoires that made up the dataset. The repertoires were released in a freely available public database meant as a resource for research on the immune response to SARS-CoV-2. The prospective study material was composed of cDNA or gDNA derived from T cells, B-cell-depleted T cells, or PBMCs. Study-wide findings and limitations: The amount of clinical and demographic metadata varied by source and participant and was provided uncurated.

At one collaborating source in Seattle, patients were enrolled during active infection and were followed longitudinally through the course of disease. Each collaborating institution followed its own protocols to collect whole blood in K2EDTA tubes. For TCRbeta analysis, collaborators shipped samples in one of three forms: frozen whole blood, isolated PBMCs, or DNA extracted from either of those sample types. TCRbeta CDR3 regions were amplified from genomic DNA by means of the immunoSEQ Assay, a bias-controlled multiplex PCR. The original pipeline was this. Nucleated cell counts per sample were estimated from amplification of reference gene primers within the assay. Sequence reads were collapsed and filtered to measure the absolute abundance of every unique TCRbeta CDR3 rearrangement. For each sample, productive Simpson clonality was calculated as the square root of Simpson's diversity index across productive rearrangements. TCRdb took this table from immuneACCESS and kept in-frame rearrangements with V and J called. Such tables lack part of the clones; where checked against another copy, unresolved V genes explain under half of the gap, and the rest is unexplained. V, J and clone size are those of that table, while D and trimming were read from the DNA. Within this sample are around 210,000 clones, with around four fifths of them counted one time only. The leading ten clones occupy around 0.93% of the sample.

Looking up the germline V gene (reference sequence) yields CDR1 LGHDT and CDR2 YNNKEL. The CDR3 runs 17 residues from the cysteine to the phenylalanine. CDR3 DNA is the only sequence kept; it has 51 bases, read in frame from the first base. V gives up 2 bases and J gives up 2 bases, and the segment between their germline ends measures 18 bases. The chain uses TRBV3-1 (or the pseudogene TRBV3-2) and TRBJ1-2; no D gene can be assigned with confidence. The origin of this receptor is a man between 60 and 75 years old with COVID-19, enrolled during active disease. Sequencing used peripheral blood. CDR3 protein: CASSQLNPGGLNYGYTF. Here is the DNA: TGTGCCAGCAGCCAATTAAATCCGGGAGGACTGAACTATGGCTACACCTTC.